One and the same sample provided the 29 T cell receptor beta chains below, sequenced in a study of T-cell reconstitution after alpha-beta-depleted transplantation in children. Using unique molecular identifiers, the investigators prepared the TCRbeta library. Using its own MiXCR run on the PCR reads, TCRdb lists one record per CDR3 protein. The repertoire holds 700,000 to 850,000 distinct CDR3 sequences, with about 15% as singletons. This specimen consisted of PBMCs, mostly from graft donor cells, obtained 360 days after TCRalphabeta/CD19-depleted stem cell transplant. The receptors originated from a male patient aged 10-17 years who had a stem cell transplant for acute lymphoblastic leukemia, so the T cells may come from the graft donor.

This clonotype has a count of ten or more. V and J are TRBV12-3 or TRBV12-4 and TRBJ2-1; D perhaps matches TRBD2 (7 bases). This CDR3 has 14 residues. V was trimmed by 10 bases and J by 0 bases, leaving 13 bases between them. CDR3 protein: CAIRAGHSYNEQFF. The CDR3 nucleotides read TGTGCCATTCGAGCGGGACACTCCTACAATGAGCAGTTCTTC.

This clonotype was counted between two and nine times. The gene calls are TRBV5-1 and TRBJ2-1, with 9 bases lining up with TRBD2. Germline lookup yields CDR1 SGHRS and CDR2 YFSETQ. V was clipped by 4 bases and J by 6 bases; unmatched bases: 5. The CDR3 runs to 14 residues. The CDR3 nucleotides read TGCGCCAGCAGCCGACTAGCGGAATCCAATGAGCAGTTCTTC. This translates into CASSRLAESNEQFF.

CDR3 nucleotide sequence: TGTGCCAGCAGTTACTTACTCAGGGGGGCTTATGGCTACACCTTC. Its protein is CASSYLLRGAYGYTF. V usage is TRBV6-5 and J usage is TRBJ1-2, with 7 bases aligning to TRBD1. The J segment lost 5 bases and the V segment lost 1 base, leaving 7 bases of the junction unmatched. CDR1 is MNHEY and CDR2 is SVGAGI in the germline V gene. CDR3 length: 15 amino acids.

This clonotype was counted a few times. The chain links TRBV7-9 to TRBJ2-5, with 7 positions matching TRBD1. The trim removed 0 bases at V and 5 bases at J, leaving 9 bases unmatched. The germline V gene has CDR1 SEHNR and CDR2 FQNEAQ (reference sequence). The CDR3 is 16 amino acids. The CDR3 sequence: CASSLAQNRGLETQYF. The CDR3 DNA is TGTGCCAGCAGCTTAGCGCAGAATAGGGGGCTGGAGACCCAGTACTTC.

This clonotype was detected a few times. CDR3 sequence reads: CASSVGSAVQQYF. DNA of the CDR3: TGTGCCAGCAGCGTAGGTTCCGCGGTCCAGCAGTACTTC. The chain links TRBV9 to TRBJ2-7; no clear D gene. The length of the CDR3 is 13 residues. V was trimmed by 0 bases and J by 8 bases, leaving 12 bases between them. Germline V gene sequence: CDR1 SGDLS, CDR2 YYNGEE.

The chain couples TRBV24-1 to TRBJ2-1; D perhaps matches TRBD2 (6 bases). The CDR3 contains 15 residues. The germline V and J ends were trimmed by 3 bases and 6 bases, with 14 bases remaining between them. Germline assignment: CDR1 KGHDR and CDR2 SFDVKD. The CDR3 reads CATSDAGSDINEQFF. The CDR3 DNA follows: TGTGCCACCAGTGATGCCGGGAGTGATATCAATGAGCAGTTCTTC.

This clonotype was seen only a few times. CDR3 protein: CASSPQRGFPSYEQYF. CDR3 nucleotide sequence: TGTGCCAGCAGTCCCCAGCGGGGCTTCCCCTCCTACGAGCAGTACTTC. This chain joins TRBV3-1 and TRBJ2-7, with TRBD2 matching over 7 bases. The CDR3 is made up of 16 amino acids. The J segment lost 0 bases and the V segment lost 6 bases, leaving 11 bases of the junction unmatched. Per the germline V gene, CDR1 is LGHDT and CDR2 is YNNKEL (reference sequence).

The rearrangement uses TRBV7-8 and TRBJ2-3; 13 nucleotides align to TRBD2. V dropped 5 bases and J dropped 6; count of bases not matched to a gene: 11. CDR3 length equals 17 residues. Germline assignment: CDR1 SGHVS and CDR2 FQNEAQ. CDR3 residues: CASSPTSGRAHSDTQYF. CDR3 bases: TGTGCCAGCAGCCCAACTAGCGGGAGGGCCCATTCGGATACGCAGTATTTT.

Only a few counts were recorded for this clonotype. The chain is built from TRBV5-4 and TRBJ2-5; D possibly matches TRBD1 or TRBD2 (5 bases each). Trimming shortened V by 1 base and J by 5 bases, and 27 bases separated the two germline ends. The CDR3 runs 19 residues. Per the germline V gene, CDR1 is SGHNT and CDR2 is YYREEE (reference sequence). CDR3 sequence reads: CASSLHYFNGDGVGETQYF. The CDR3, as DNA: TGTGCCAGCAGCTTGCACTATTTTAACGGGGACGGCGTGGGGGAGACCCAGTACTTC.

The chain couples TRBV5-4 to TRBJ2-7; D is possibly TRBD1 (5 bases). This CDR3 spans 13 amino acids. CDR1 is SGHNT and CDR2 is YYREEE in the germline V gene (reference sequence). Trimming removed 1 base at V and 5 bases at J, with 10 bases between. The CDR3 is CASSLWGWHEQYF. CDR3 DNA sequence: TGTGCCAGCAGCTTGTGGGGCTGGCACGAGCAGTACTTC.

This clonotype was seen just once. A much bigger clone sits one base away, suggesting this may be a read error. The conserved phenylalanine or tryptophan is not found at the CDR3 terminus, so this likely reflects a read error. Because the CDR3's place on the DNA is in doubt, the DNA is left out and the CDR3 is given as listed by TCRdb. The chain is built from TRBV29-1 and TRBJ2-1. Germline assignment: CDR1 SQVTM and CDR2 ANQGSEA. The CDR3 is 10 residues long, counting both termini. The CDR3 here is CSVAHTLRFL.

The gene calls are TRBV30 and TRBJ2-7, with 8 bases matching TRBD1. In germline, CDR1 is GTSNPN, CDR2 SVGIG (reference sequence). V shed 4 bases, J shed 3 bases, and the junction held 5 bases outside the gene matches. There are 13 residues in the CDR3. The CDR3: CAWTGQAGYEQYF. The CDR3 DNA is TGTGCCTGGACGGGACAGGCAGGCTACGAGCAGTACTTC. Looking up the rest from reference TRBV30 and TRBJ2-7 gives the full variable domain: SQTIHQWPATLVQPVGSPLSLECTVEGTSNPNLYWYRQAAGRGLQLLFYSVGIGQISSEVPQNLSASRPQDRQFILSSKKLLLSDSGFYLCAWTGQAGYEQYFGPGTRLTVT.

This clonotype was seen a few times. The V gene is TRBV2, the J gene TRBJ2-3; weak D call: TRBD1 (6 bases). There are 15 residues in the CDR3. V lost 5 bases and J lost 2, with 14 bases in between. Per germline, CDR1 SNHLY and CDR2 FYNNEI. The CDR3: CASSFPGQPTDTQYF. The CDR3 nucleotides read TGTGCCAGCAGTTTCCCGGGACAACCCACAGATACGCAGTATTTT.

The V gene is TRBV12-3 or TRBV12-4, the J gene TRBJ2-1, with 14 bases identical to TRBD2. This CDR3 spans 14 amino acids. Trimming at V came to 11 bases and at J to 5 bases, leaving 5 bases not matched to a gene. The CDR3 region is CAVRLAGGDNEQFF. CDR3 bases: TGTGCCGTTAGACTAGCGGGAGGGGACAATGAGCAGTTCTTC.

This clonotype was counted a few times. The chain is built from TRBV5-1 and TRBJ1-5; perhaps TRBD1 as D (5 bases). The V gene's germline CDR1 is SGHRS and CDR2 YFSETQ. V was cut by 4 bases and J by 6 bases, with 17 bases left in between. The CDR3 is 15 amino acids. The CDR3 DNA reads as TGCGCCAGCAGCCGGGTGGGGGGTTTCGGTCAGCCCCAGCATTTT. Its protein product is CASSRVGGFGQPQHF.

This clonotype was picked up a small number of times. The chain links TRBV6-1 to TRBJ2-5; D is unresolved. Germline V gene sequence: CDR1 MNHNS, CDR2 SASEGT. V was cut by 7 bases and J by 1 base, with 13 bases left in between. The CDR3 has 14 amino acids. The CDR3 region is CASKSQRLQETQYF. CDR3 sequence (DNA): TGTGCCAGCAAAAGCCAGCGCCTCCAAGAGACCCAGTACTTC.

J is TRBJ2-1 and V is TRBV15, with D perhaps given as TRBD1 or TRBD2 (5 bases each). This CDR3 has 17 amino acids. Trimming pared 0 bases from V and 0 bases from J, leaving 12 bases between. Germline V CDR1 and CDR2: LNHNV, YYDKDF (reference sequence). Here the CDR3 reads CATSRELGVGSYNEQFF. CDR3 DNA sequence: TGTGCCACCAGCAGAGAATTGGGGGTGGGCTCCTACAATGAGCAGTTCTTC.

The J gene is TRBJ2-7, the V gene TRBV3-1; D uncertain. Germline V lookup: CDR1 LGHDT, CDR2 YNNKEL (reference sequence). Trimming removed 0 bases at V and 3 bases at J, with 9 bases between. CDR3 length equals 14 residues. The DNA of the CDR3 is TGTGCCAGCAGCCAAGACACCGGTTACTACGAGCAGTACTTC. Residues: CASSQDTGYYEQYF.

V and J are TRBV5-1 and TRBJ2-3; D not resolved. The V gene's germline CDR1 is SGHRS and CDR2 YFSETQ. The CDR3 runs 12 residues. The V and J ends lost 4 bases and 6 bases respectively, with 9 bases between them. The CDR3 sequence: CASSQYQDTQYF. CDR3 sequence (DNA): TGCGCCAGCAGCCAATACCAGGATACGCAGTATTTT.

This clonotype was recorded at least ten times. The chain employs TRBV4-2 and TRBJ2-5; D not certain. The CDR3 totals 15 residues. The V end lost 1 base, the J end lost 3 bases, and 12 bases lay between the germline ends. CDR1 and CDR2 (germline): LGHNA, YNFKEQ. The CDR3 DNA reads TGTGCCAGCAGCCAAGGGACCTCTATCGAAGAGACCCAGTACTTC. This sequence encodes CASSQGTSIEETQYF.

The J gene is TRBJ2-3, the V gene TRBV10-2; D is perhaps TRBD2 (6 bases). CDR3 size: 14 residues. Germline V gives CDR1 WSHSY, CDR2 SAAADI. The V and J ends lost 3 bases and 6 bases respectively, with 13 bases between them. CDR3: CASSDPAGGDTQYF. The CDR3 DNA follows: TGCGCCAGCAGTGATCCCGCAGGAGGGGATACGCAGTATTTT.

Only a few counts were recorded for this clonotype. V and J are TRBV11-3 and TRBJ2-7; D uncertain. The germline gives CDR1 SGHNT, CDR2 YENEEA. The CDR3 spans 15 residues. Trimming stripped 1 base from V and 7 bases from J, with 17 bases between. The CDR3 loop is CASSLGWLVSDEQYF. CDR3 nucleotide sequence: TGTGCCAGCAGCTTAGGATGGCTAGTCTCAGATGAGCAGTACTTC.

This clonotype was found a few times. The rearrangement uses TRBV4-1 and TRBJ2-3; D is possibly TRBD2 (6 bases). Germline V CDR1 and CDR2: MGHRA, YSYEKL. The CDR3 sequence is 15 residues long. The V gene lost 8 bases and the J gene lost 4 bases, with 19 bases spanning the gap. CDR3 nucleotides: TGCGCCAGCCGCCGAACGGGGGAGGTACCAGATACGCAGTATTTT. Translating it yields CASRRTGEVPDTQYF.

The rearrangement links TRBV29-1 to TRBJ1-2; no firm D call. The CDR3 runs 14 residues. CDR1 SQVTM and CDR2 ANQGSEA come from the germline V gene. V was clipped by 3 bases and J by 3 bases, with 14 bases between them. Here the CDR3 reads CSVEILPGYYGYTF. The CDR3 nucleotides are TGCAGCGTTGAGATCCTACCGGGGTACTATGGCTACACCTTC.

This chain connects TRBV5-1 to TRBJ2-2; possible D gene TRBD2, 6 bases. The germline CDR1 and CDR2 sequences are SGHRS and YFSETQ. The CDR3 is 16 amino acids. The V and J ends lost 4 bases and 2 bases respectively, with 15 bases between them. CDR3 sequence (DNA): TGCGCCAGCAGCCCGGGACTGGTGCTAAACACCGGGGAGCTGTTTTTT. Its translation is CASSPGLVLNTGELFF.

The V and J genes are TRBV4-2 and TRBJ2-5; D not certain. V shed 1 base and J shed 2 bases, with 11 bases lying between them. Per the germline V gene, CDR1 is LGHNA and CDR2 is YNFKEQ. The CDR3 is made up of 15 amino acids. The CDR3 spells CASSQGRQIQETQYF. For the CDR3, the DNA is TGTGCCAGCAGCCAAGGGCGTCAGATTCAAGAGACCCAGTACTTC.

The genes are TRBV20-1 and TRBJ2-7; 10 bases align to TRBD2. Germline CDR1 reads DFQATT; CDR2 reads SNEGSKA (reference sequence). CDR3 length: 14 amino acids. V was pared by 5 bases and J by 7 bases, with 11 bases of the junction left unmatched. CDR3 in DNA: TGCAGTGCTTTGGAGCGGGAGGGCCGTTGGGAGCAGTACTTC. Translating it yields CSALEREGRWEQYF.

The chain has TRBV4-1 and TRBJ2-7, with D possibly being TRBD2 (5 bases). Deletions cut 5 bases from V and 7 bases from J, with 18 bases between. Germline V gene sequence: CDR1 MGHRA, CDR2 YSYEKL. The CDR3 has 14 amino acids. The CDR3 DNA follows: TGCGCCAGCAGCAATAGAATACGGACGGGAGAGCAGTACTTC. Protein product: CASSNRIRTGEQYF.

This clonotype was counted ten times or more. CDR3 in amino acids: CSASRRLTGTDTQYF. DNA of the CDR3: TGCAGTGCCTCAAGGCGGCTTACGGGCACAGATACGCAGTATTTT. The V and J genes are TRBV20-1 and TRBJ2-3; no firm D call. V was shortened by 6 bases and J by 1 base, with 17 bases between the two germline ends. CDR1 and CDR2 (germline): DFQATT, SNEGSKA (reference sequence). CDR3 size: 15 residues.